The T cell receptor (beta chain) described here comes from a study of Graves' ophthalmopathy and Graves' hyperthyroidism. Study at large: Prior to any treatment, peripheral blood was collected at the time of initial diagnosis.

The germline V gene encodes CDR1 MNHNS and CDR2 SASEGT. Losses at the gene ends were 8 bases for V and 7 bases for J; bases not matched to a gene: 11. This CDR3 spans 14 amino acids. Newly diagnosed hyperthyroidism donors, aged 18 to 65, duration under 2 months. This clonotype came up many times. As the template, RNA transcripts were used to amplify TCR beta CDR3 regions. HTBI primers primed a first-round RT-PCR, and a second-round multiplex PCR followed. MiXCR, applied by TCRdb to the multiplex PCR reads, yields one record per CDR3 protein. The sample lists 400,000 to 500,000 distinct CDR3 sequences; around 21% were seen once.

This chain links TRBV6-1 with TRBJ1-5, with TRBD1 matching over 7 bases. Sequencing was done on a sample of peripheral blood. The origin of this receptor is a woman aged 18-29 years with stable Graves' hyperthyroidism. CDR3 DNA sequence: TGTGCCAGCCGCCCGACAGGGTCAAGGCAGCCCCAGCATTTT. It translates to CASRPTGSRQPQHF.